Listed below are T cell receptor beta chains from one sample, sequenced in a study of neurological immune-mediated disorders. Via MiXCR, TCRdb re-called the 5' RACE reads, giving one row per CDR3 protein. The sample contains about 24,000 distinct CDR3 sequences, roughly 13% of which appear only once. The sequencing sample was made of PBMCs. These receptors were collected from a woman between 40 and 55 years old with HTLV-1-associated myelopathy (HAM/TSP). Each CDR3 is given with its conserved first and last residue. A D gene is named only where the DNA matches it firmly. Where a row states a size, it is once, few, many or the class of an expanded clone; other rows omit it.

TRBD2	TRBV20-1	many	TRBJ2-1	CSARTSGGVSSYNEQFF	TGCAGTGCTAGGACTAGCGGGGGGGTGAGCTCCTACAATGAGCAGTTCTTC
-	TRBV12-3/TRBV12-4	-	TRBJ1-2	CASSQGGFGGYTF	TGTGCCAGCAGCCAAGGGGGGTTCGGTGGCTACACCTTC
-	TRBV2	many	TRBJ2-2	CASSDPLGYTGELFF	TGTGCCAGCAGTGACCCCTTGGGTTACACCGGGGAGCTGTTTTTT
-	TRBV5-1	many	TRBJ2-7	CASSLAKGFSNEQYF	TGCGCCAGCAGCTTGGCCAAGGGCTTCAGCAACGAGCAGTACTTC
-	TRBV10-3	many	TRBJ1-2	CAISEQGNYGYTF	TGTGCCATCAGTGAGCAGGGGAACTATGGCTACACCTTC
TRBD1	TRBV5-6	many	TRBJ2-3	CASSLVFVGTGVHRTDTQYF	TGTGCCAGCAGCTTGGTCTTCGTCGGGACAGGGGTCCACCGCACAGATACGCAGTATTTT
TRBD1	TRBV27	many	TRBJ1-5	CASSLQTGGNQPQHF	TGTGCCAGCAGTTTACAGACAGGGGGAAATCAGCCCCAGCATTTT
TRBD2	TRBV20-1	many	TRBJ2-7	CSARRGGPYEQYF	TGCAGTGCCCGCCGGGGGGGGCCTTACGAGCAGTACTTC
-	TRBV20-1	many	TRBJ2-1	CSARGLNNEQFF	TGCAGTGCTAGAGGACTGAACAATGAGCAGTTCTTC
-	TRBV11-2	-	TRBJ2-1	CASRPFWGSIYNEQFF	TGTGCCAGCAGGCCTTTTTGGGGGAGTATTTACAATGAGCAGTTCTTC
-	TRBV12-3/TRBV12-4	many	TRBJ2-1	CASQRGQRGNNEQFF	TGTGCCTCCCAGAGGGGGCAGCGGGGGAACAATGAGCAGTTCTTC
-	TRBV28	many	TRBJ2-3	CASRGAGDTQYF	TGTGCCAGCAGGGGCGCGGGAGATACGCAGTATTTT
-	TRBV5-1	medium-sized	TRBJ2-1	CASSVGRAQGRKRNEQFF	TGCGCCAGCAGCGTAGGACGAGCACAGGGACGGAAAAGGAATGAGCAGTTCTTC
TRBD2	TRBV20-1	many	TRBJ2-1	CSPSGGSYNEQFF	TGCTCTCCTAGCGGGGGCTCCTACAATGAGCAGTTCTTC
TRBD1	TRBV18	few	TRBJ1-2	CASLSDRGNYGYTF	TGTGCCAGCTTGTCGGACAGGGGGAACTATGGCTACACCTTC
-	TRBV15	many	TRBJ2-2	CATSKWYREAGELFF	TGTGCCACCAGCAAGTGGTACAGGGAGGCGGGGGAGCTGTTTTTT
-	TRBV24-1	many	TRBJ1-2	CATSAGQNNYGYTF	TGTGCCACCAGTGCCGGACAGAACAACTATGGCTACACCTTC
-	TRBV14	many	TRBJ2-3	CASSPLGGTSTDTQYF	TGTGCCAGCAGCCCCCTAGGGGGTACTAGCACAGATACGCAGTATTTT
TRBD1	TRBV18	medium-sized	TRBJ1-2	CASSRWPGQEGYTF	TGTGCCAGCTCACGGTGGCCGGGACAGGAGGGCTACACCTTC
-	TRBV11-2	-	TRBJ1-2	CASSLDPSSSNGYTF	TGTGCCAGCAGCTTAGATCCCAGCTCAAGCAATGGCTACACCTTC
TRBD2	TRBV5-4	many	TRBJ2-5	CASSLPGGGETQYF	TGTGCCAGCAGCTTACCGGGGGGGGGAGAGACCCAGTACTTC
-	TRBV5-1	-	TRBJ2-2	CATSGVDTGELFF	TGCGCCACCAGTGGAGTAGACACCGGGGAGCTGTTTTTT
TRBD1	TRBV3-1	many	TRBJ2-7	CASSQWDRGYEQYF	TGTGCCAGCAGCCAATGGGACAGGGGCTACGAGCAGTACTTC
-	TRBV20-1	many	TRBJ1-4	CSARDDTGIPSTNEKLFF	TGCAGTGCTAGAGATGACACAGGAATTCCTTCAACTAATGAAAAACTGTTTTTT
TRBD1	TRBV5-1	many	TRBJ1-1	CASRRTGVDTEAFF	TGCGCCAGCCGTCGGACAGGGGTTGACACTGAAGCTTTCTTT
-	TRBV4-3	-	TRBJ2-3	CASSQTISDTQYF	TGCGCCAGCAGCCAAACGATTTCAGATACGCAGTATTTT
-	TRBV7-2	many	TRBJ2-7	CASSPHHTSYEQYF	TGTGCCAGCAGCCCCCACCACACCTCCTACGAGCAGTACTTC
-	TRBV3-1	many	TRBJ2-3	CASSQSGGAPKEYF	TGTGCCAGCAGCCAATCAGGAGGGGCCCCAAAGGAGTATTTT
TRBD2	TRBV20-1	many	TRBJ2-1	CSADGLAGVSYNEQFF	TGCAGTGCTGACGGACTAGCGGGGGTCTCCTACAATGAGCAGTTCTTC
-	TRBV12-3/TRBV12-4	many	TRBJ2-1	CASSLAPGQSPFF	TGTGCCAGCAGTTTAGCACCAGGGCAGAGCCCGTTCTTC
-	TRBV9	many	TRBJ1-5	CASSVGWRGCNQPQHF	TGTGCCAGCAGCGTAGGGTGGAGGGGATGCAATCAGCCCCAGCATTTT
-	TRBV2	many	TRBJ2-7	CASGFRDYEQYF	TGTGCCAGCGGTTTTCGGGACTACGAGCAGTACTTC
-	TRBV5-6	many	TRBJ1-5	CASSLGRSQPQHF	TGTGCCAGCAGCTTGGGAAGGAGCCAGCCCCAGCATTTT
-	TRBV29-1	many	TRBJ1-2	CSAGSAYGYTF	TGCAGCGCAGGGTCCGCCTATGGCTACACCTTC
-	TRBV2	many	TRBJ1-2	CASSQQGVYGYTF	TGTGCCAGCAGTCAACAGGGTGTCTATGGCTACACCTTC
TRBD2	TRBV5-1	many	TRBJ2-3	CASSLKPGLADTDTQYF	TGCGCCAGCAGCCTGAAACCGGGACTAGCGGACACAGATACGCAGTATTTT
-	TRBV15	many	TRBJ2-1	CATQRLGAYNEQFF	TGTGCCACCCAGCGACTGGGAGCCTACAATGAGCAGTTCTTC
TRBD2	TRBV20-1	many	TRBJ2-1	CSARGAGTSSEQFF	TGCAGTGCTAGGGGGGCCGGGACTAGTAGTGAGCAGTTCTTC
TRBD2	TRBV9	medium-sized	TRBJ2-5	CASSVASGDGGGAGETQYF	TGTGCCAGCAGCGTAGCGTCCGGGGATGGCGGGGGGGCCGGAGAGACCCAGTACTTC
-	TRBV30	-	TRBJ2-7	CAWSSQGGPYEQYF	TGTGCCTGGAGCTCTCAGGGGGGGCCCTACGAGCAGTACTTC
-	TRBV5-1	many	TRBJ2-5	CASSLAGETQYF	TGCGCCAGCAGCTTGGCCGGCGAGACCCAGTACTTC
TRBD2	TRBV11-3	many	TRBJ2-1	CASSPGLAGDNEQFF	TGTGCCAGCAGCCCGGGACTAGCGGGGGACAATGAGCAGTTCTTC